One sample yielded the 10 T cell receptor beta chains listed below, sequenced in a study of vaccination and CD4 T cells after COVID-19. Treatment here: roughly 10-day PBMC culture with coronavirus spike peptide pools or control peptides (ViraFEST assay). It was before the COVID-19 pandemic (2011-2018) that the unexposed donor's CD4+ T cells were collected. An Oncomine TCR Beta short-read assay was used to sequence the DNA from cultured CD4+ T cells. TCRdb fed the PCR reads into MiXCR, producing one record per CDR3 protein. The table lists about 2,800 distinct CDR3 sequences, roughly 28% of them singletons. These receptors' targets are unknown. The material sequenced was CD4+ T cells from blood, cultured in vitro. Every receptor here comes from a human donor in good health.

This sequence joins TRBV7-8 and TRBJ1-2; perhaps TRBD1 as D (5 bases). This CDR3 has 13 amino acids. The germline V gene has CDR1 SGHVS and CDR2 FQNEAQ. V lost 7 bases to trimming and J lost 8 bases, with 17 bases between them. Here the CDR3 DNA reads TGTGCCAGCACCCCTTTCGGAGGGGAGGGCTACACCTTC. Its protein is CASTPFGGEGYTF.

The chain links TRBV6-7 to TRBJ2-3, with 14 bases lining up with TRBD2. TRBV6-7 is an ORF, with its function uncertain. The CDR3 sequence is 18 residues long. With V trimmed by 5 bases and J by 4 bases, 11 bases remained unmatched. The CDR3 bases are TGTGCCAGCAGTAGACTAGCGGGGGGGGCGGAATTGCCAGATACGCAGTATTTT. It yields the protein CASSRLAGGAELPDTQYF.

V usage is TRBV6-1 and J usage is TRBJ2-7; the D is unclear. Trimming removed 4 bases from V and 1 base from J, with 11 bases in between. Germline V lookup: CDR1 MNHNS, CDR2 SASEGT. This CDR3 is 14 amino acids long. CDR3 amino acids: CASSGDWVSYEQYF. The DNA for the CDR3 is TGTGCCAGCAGTGGCGATTGGGTTTCCTACGAGCAGTACTTC.

This clonotype was counted a few times. This rearrangement joins TRBV5-1 to TRBJ1-2; 9 nucleotides line up with TRBD1. Losses at the gene ends were 1 base for V and 5 bases for J; bases not matched to a gene: 6. The CDR3 covers 15 residues. CDR1 and CDR2 (germline): SGHRS, YFSETQ. CDR3 DNA sequence: TGCGCCAGCAGCTTGTATCTTGACAGGGGGTATGGCTACACCTTC. It codes for CASSLYLDRGYGYTF.

This clonotype is labeled medium-sized (0.01 to 0.1%). The chain carries TRBV5-4 and TRBJ1-2; D not certain. V gave up 0 bases and J gave up 4 bases, with 4 bases separating them. CDR1 is SGHNT and CDR2 is YYREEE in the germline V gene (reference sequence). The CDR3 is made up of 12 amino acids. The DNA for the CDR3 is TGTGCCAGCAGCTTGGACAGCTATGGCTACACCTTC. Translating it yields CASSLDSYGYTF.

This clonotype was observed a few times. The chain links TRBV19 to TRBJ2-5; the D gene could be TRBD1 or TRBD2 (6 bases each). The V gene's germline CDR1 is LNHDA and CDR2 SQIVND (reference sequence). The CDR3 contains 15 residues. Deletions cut 7 bases from V and 0 bases from J, with 15 bases between. CDR3 sequence (DNA): TGTGCCAGTATCCGGGAGAGGGGGTACCAAGAGACCCAGTACTTC. Its translation: CASIRERGYQETQYF.

The gene calls are TRBV4-3 and TRBJ2-5; 7 bases are shared with TRBD1. The CDR3 contains 16 residues. J lost 7 bases, V lost 3 bases, and 14 bases had no gene match. The V gene's germline CDR1 is LGHNA and CDR2 YSLEER. The CDR3 protein is CASSQGYYGQAVTQYF. CDR3 sequence (DNA): TGCGCCAGCAGCCAGGGTTATTATGGACAGGCGGTGACCCAGTACTTC.

The chain carries TRBV7-9 and TRBJ1-4; D is ambiguous. The CDR3 spans 14 residues. Trimming left V 1 base short and J 5 bases short, with 8 bases between. Germline lookup yields CDR1 SEHNR and CDR2 FQNEAQ (reference sequence). The CDR3 spells CASSLGDFNEKLFF. The CDR3 DNA reads TGTGCCAGCAGCTTAGGAGACTTCAATGAAAAACTGTTTTTT. The whole variable domain, filled in from reference TRBV7-9 and TRBJ1-4, reads DTGVSQNPRHKITKRGQNVTFRCDPISEHNRLYWYRQTLGQGPEFLTYFQNEAQLEKSRLLSDRFSAERPKGSFSTLEIQRTEQGDSAMYLCASSLGDFNEKLFFGSGTQLSVL.

This clonotype occurred a few times. The chain is built from TRBV28 and TRBJ2-6; weak D call: TRBD1 (5 bases). The CDR3 is 15 amino acids. V lost 8 bases and J lost 3, with 14 bases in between. Germline V gene lookup returns CDR1 MDHEN and CDR2 SYDVKM. CDR3 in DNA: TGTGCCAGCCCCAGGGAAATCGATGGGGCCAACGTCCTGACTTTC. Protein: CASPREIDGANVLTF.

By share, this clonotype ranks as medium-sized. The chain links TRBV27 to TRBJ1-1; possible D gene TRBD1, 6 bases. V lost 6 bases, J lost 6 bases, and 23 bases lay in between. CDR3 length equals 16 residues. Per the germline V gene, CDR1 is MNHEY and CDR2 is SMNVEV (reference sequence). CDR3 sequence reads: CASSLTPMGAGAEAFF. The CDR3 DNA reads TGTGCCAGCAGCTTAACCCCTATGGGGGCTGGGGCTGAAGCTTTCTTT.